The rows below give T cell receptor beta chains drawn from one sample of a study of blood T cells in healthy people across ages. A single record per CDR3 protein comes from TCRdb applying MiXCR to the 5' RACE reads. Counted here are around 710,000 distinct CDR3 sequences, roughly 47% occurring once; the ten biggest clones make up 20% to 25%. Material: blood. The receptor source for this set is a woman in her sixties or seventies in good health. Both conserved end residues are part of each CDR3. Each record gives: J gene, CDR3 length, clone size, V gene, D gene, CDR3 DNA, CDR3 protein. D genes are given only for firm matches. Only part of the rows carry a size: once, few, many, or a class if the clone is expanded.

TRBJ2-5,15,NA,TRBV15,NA,TGTGCCACCAGCAGAGATAGTGGGGGACAAGAGACCCAGTACTTC,CATSRDSGGQETQYF
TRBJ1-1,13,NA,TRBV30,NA,TGTGCCTGGGAACCTCAGGCGGACACTGAAGCTTTCTTT,CAWEPQADTEAFF
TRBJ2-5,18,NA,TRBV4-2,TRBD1,TGTGCCAGCAGCCAAGATCCGGAGACAGGGGTTGTTGTAGAGACCCAGTACTTC,CASSQDPETGVVVETQYF
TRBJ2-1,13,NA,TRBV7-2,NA,TGTGCCAGCAGCCCGTCAGGGGGGGAGACCCAGTTCTTC,CASSPSGGETQFF
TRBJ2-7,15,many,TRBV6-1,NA,TGTGCCAGCAGTGAAAGAATAGACCGCCGCTACGAGCAGTACTTC,CASSERIDRRYEQYF
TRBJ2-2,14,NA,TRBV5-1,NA,TGCGCCAGCAGCTTGGACGGGGCAACCGGGGAGCTGTTTTTT,CASSLDGATGELFF
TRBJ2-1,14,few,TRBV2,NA,TGTGCCAGCAGTGTTGGGCCTAGGGGTAATGAGCAGTTCTTC,CASSVGPRGNEQFF
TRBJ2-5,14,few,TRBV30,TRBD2,TGTGCCTGGAGTACTAGCGGGGTACAAGAGACCCAGTACTTC,CAWSTSGVQETQYF
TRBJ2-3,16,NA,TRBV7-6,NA,TGTGCCAGCAGCTTAGGATCACCGTCCCGCACAGATACGCAGTATTTT,CASSLGSPSRTDTQYF
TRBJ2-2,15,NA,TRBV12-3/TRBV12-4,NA,TGTGCCAGCACCGCGTTGGGACACCTTACCGGGGAGCTGTTTTTT,CASTALGHLTGELFF
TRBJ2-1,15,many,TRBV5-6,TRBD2,TGTGCCAGCAGCCACCTAATCGGCGGGGGGGATGAGCAGTTCTTC,CASSHLIGGGDEQFF
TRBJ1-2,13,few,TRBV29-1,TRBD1,TGCAGCGTCGGGGATCAGGGGGACTATGGCTACACCTTC,CSVGDQGDYGYTF
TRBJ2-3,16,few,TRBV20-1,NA,TGCAGTGCTAGCTCCGGCGCGGCGTCGGACACAGATACGCAGTATTTT,CSASSGAASDTDTQYF